The following is a T cell receptor (beta chain) sequence with its context. Its matching antigen is unknown. The entry originates in a study of long-term antiretroviral therapy in people with HIV. General study results and limits: There were no data on ART adherence, viral resistance or therapy changes, a gap that limits inferences about post-ART repertoire changes.

From germline, CDR1 is MNHEY and CDR2 SVGAGI. The V and J ends lost 6 bases and 4 bases respectively, with 15 bases between them. This CDR3 has 14 residues. Version v3.0 of the immunoSEQ assay ran at survey level. Some clones are missing from TCRdb's copy, which holds only in-frame ones; the method was immunoSEQ multiplex PCR. The sample lists 15,000 to 20,000 clones, about 95% occurring once. The starting material was unsorted PBMCs, obtained less than 11 years after starting antiretroviral therapy. The sequence was obtained from a man younger than 45 with HIV. V and J are TRBV6-5 and TRBJ1-2, with D unclear. The CDR3 bases are TGTGCCAGCAGGCCCGGTGAGGCACCCTATGGCTACACCTTC. This sequence encodes CASRPGEAPYGYTF.